This is a list of T cell receptor beta chains from one sample in a study of CD8+ T cells in alopecia areata. Sequencing was performed with immunoSEQ multiplex PCR; in TCRdb, only in-frame clones are kept and a portion is missing. The sample holds approximately 7,500 clones; 55% to 70% are singletons and the top ten take about an eighth. The specimen comprised skin, sampled at week 0. Every receptor here comes from a human donor with alopecia areata. CDR3s leave out the opening cysteine and the closing phenylalanine or tryptophan. Fields, in order: clone size, J gene, V gene, CDR3 protein. Expanded clones are given a class, and other clones once, few, many or no size at all.

size: -; J: TRBJ2-2; V: TRBV30; CDR3: AWRLRQGTNTGELF
size: -; J: TRBJ1-1; V: TRBV11-2; CDR3: ASSINRANTEAF
size: -; J: TRBJ2-6; V: TRBV29-1; CDR3: SAILAGGPGANVLT
size: -; J: TRBJ2-7; V: TRBV7-3; CDR3: ASSDRGTGVGEQY
size: -; J: TRBJ1-2; V: TRBV11-3; CDR3: ASSLEGRQGFFGYT
size: once; J: TRBJ1-2; V: TRBV19; CDR3: ASSMTGTVGYGYT
size: -; J: TRBJ2-3; V: TRBV4-3; CDR3: ASSQGGTYTDTQY
size: -; J: TRBJ2-3; V: TRBV5-1; CDR3: ASSTGTSGGGTDTQY
size: -; J: TRBJ1-1; V: TRBV28; CDR3: ASSLPRGRSEAF
size: few; J: TRBJ2-7; V: TRBV7-9; CDR3: ASSPRGPYEQY
size: few; J: TRBJ2-7; V: TRBV5-6; CDR3: ASSLRAIEQY
size: -; J: TRBJ2-1; V: TRBV7-8; CDR3: ASSSDSRSLV
size: -; J: TRBJ1-1; V: TRBV6-5; CDR3: ASSFHRGSYEAF
size: -; J: TRBJ1-4; V: TRBV7-9; CDR3: ASSLIRRGLNEKLF
size: few; J: TRBJ2-7; V: TRBV11-3; CDR3: ASSLVGRSYEQY
size: -; J: TRBJ2-7; V: TRBV6-5; CDR3: ASRSEGEQY
size: -; J: TRBJ2-2; V: TRBV29-1; CDR3: SVEFRGWAGELF
size: -; J: TRBJ2-3; V: TRBV7-8; CDR3: ASSLGDGLYTQY
size: -; J: TRBJ1-1; V: TRBV7-8; CDR3: ASSRNTGAARNTEAF
size: few; J: TRBJ1-6; V: TRBV12-5; CDR3: ASGLVTPLINSPLH
size: -; J: TRBJ2-7; V: TRBV6-5; CDR3: ASSQLSGGAYEQY
size: -; J: TRBJ2-2; V: TRBV7-2; CDR3: ASRTGTSYTGELF
size: few; J: TRBJ1-5; V: TRBV2; CDR3: ASSRDTNQPQH
size: few; J: TRBJ1-5; V: TRBV5-6; CDR3: ASSLWGPGQPQH
size: -; J: TRBJ2-5; V: TRBV5-1; CDR3: ASSFGTAQETQY
size: medium-sized; J: TRBJ1-1; V: TRBV19; CDR3: ASKFGANTEAF
size: once; J: TRBJ1-5; V: TRBV6-6; CDR3: ASSLLDNQPQH